This TCR beta chain was identified in a study of pediatric ulcerative colitis. Overall study: Most patients had pancolitis, and two had left-sided colitis.

CDR3 size: 17 residues. CDR1 MGHRA and CDR2 YSYEKL come from the germline V gene. Trimming cost V 4 bases and J 7 bases; bases outside gene matches: 10. Repertoires were generated with immunoSEQ multiplex PCR, while TCRdb's copy carries only in-frame clones and drops some. The table includes approximately 9,000 clones, approximately 88% detected once. Study results and limitations: Repertoires came from total lymphocyte DNA, not specific subsets.

To note about this clone: Its matching antigen is unknown.

This receptor was obtained from a girl under 18 with moderate ulcerative colitis. Sequenced input: blood. The chain links TRBV4-1 to TRBJ2-1; TRBD2 matches 13 bases. The CDR3 loop reads CASSPLLGLAGENEQFF. CDR3 nucleotides: TGCGCCAGCAGCCCTTTATTAGGACTAGCGGGAGAGAATGAGCAGTTCTTC.